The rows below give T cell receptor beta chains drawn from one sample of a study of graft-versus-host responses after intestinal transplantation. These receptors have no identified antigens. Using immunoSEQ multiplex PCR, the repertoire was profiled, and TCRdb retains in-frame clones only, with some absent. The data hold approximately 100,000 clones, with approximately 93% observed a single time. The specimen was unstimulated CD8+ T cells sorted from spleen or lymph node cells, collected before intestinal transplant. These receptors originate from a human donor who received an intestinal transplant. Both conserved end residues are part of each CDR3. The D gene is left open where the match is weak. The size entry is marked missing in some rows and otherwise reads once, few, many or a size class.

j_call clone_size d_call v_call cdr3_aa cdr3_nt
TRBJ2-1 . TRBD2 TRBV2 CASSEVGGALVLEQFF TGTGCCAGCAGTGAGGTCGGGGGGGCCCTTGTTCTTGAGCAGTTCTTC
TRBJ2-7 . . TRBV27 CASSLSGRGRNEQYF TGTGCCAGCAGTTTATCGGGAAGGGGAAGGAACGAGCAGTACTTC
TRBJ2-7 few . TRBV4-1 CASSQGTGYEQYF TGCGCCAGCAGCCAAGGCACAGGGTACGAGCAGTACTTC
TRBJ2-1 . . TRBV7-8 CASSPGPNNEQFF TGTGCCAGCAGCCCGGGACCTAATAATGAGCAGTTCTTC
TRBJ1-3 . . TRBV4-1 CASSPSSGNTIYF TGCGCCAGCAGCCCCTCATCTGGAAACACCATATATTTT
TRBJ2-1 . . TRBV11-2 CASSFNGNYNEQFF TGTGCCAGCAGCTTTAACGGGAACTACAATGAGCAGTTCTTC
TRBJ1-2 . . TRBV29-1 CSEFSFFLPDYGYTF TGCAGCGAATTTTCCTTTTTTCTTCCAGACTATGGCTACACCTTC
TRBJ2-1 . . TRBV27 CASSFWQNNEQFF TGTGCCAGCAGTTTTTGGCAGAACAATGAGCAGTTCTTC
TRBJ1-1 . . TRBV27 CASSLSAGLNTEAFF TGTGCCAGCAGTTTATCCGCAGGGTTGAACACTGAAGCTTTCTTT
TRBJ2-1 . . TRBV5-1 CASSLSGTANEQFF TGCGCCAGCAGCTTGTCTGGGACCGCAAATGAGCAGTTCTTC
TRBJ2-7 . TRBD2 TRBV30 CAWSRLAGAYEQYF TGTGCCTGGTCCCGACTAGCGGGGGCCTACGAGCAGTACTTC
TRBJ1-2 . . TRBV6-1 CASSVGPRYGYTF TGTGCCAGCAGTGTCGGACCTCGTTATGGCTACACCTTC
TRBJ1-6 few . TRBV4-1 CASSQGSSYNSPLHF TGCGCCAGCAGCCAAGGAAGCTCCTATAATTCACCCCTCCACTTT
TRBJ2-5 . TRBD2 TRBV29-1 CSVAGGTSGETQYF TGCAGCGTTGCGGGCGGGACTAGCGGGGAGACCCAGTACTTC
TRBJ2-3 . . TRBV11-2 CASSLGGDTQYF TGTGCCAGCAGCTTAGGAGGAGATACGCAGTATTTT
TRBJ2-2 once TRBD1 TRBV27 CASSFYRGRSNTGELFF TGTGCCAGCAGTTTTTACAGGGGGCGCAGTAACACCGGGGAGCTGTTTTTT
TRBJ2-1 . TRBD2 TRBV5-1 CASSLGSGGAVDEQFF TGCGCCAGCAGCTTGGGTAGCGGGGGGGCGGTAGATGAGCAGTTCTTC
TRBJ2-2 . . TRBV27 CASSFSGPASNTGELFF TGTGCCAGCAGTTTTTCCGGGCCCGCCTCGAACACCGGGGAGCTGTTTTTT
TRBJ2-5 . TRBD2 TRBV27 CASSTSGGARETQYF TGTGCCAGCAGCACTAGCGGGGGGGCCAGGGAGACCCAGTACTTC
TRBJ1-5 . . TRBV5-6 CASSLTPAGPQHF TGTGCCAGCAGCTTGACTCCCGCAGGGCCCCAGCATTTT
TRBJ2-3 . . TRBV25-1 CASSERRVADTQYF TGTGCCAGCAGTGAACGCAGGGTCGCAGATACGCAGTATTTT
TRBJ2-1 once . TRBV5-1 CASSSTPPVAGNEQFF TGCGCCAGCAGCTCTACCCCCCCGGTTGCAGGTAATGAGCAGTTCTTC
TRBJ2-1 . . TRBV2 CASSGRQGGYNEQFF TGTGCCAGCAGTGGGCGCCAGGGGGGCTACAATGAGCAGTTCTTC
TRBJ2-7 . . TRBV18 CASSPLRDTKYYEQYF TGTGCCAGCTCACCACTTCGGGACACAAAATACTACGAGCAGTACTTC
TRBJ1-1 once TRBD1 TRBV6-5 CASRDRGRVNTEAFF TGTGCCAGTAGGGACAGGGGAAGGGTAAACACTGAAGCTTTCTTT
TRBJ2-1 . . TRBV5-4 CASSLDYNEQFF TGTGCCAGCAGCTTGGATTACAATGAGCAGTTCTTC
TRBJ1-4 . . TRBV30 CAWSADIAKLFF TGTGCCTGGAGTGCCGATATTGCAAAACTGTTTTTT
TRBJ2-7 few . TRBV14 CASSQDLVGEGYEQYF TGTGCCAGCAGCCAAGATCTCGTAGGGGAAGGCTACGAGCAGTACTTC
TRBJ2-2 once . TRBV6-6 CASSDNKLTGELFF TGTGCCAGCAGCGACAACAAATTGACCGGGGAGCTGTTTTTT
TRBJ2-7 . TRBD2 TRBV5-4 CASSSTSGVSYEQYF TGTGCCAGCAGCTCCACTAGCGGGGTCTCCTACGAGCAGTACTTC
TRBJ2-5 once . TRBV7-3 CASSLYTSTQETQYF TGTGCCAGCAGCCTGTATACTAGTACCCAAGAGACCCAGTACTTC
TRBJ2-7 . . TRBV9 CASSAGLSLSYEQYF TGTGCCAGCAGCGCCGGACTGAGCCTATCCTACGAGCAGTACTTC
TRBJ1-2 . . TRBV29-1 CSAEGDNYGYTF TGCAGCGCCGAGGGAGATAACTATGGCTACACCTTC
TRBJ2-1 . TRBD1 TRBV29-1 CSAQTGEYEQFF TGCAGCGCCCAGACAGGGGAATATGAGCAGTTCTTC
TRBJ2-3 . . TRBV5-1 CASTRRGTSTDTQYF TGCGCCAGCACCCGGAGGGGAACTAGCACAGATACGCAGTATTTT
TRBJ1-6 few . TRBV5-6 CASSLATVPNSPLHF TGTGCCAGCAGCTTGGCCACGGTCCCAAATTCACCCCTCCACTTT